This T cell receptor beta chain was recovered during a study of Graves' ophthalmopathy and Graves' hyperthyroidism. For the study at large: No treatment had been given when peripheral blood was collected at initial diagnosis. Study results and caveats: Separation of ophthalmopathy from stable hyperthyroidism was achieved by a 13-signature model, at roughly 88% sensitivity and 81.08% specificity.

By sample fraction, this clonotype is medium-sized. The antigen is unknown. Researchers took RNA transcripts and amplified TCR beta CDR3 regions from them. HTBI primers were used in a first-round RT-PCR, which preceded a second-round multiplex PCR. TCRdb called the multiplex PCR reads again in MiXCR, with one record for every CDR3 protein. The sample yields about 15,000 distinct CDR3 sequences, roughly 46% seen once. V was shortened by 0 bases and J by 3 bases, with 9 bases between the two germline ends. Per the germline V gene, CDR1 is SNHLY and CDR2 is FYNNEI. The CDR3 extends over 15 amino acids. The source material was peripheral blood. The sequence came from a woman in her forties with stable Graves' hyperthyroidism. The chain has TRBV2 and TRBJ1-5; a possible D gene is TRBD1 (6 bases). The CDR3 DNA reads as TGTGCCAGCAGTGAAGCGACAGGACACAATCAGCCCCAGCATTTT. It yields the protein CASSEATGHNQPQHF.